This T cell receptor (beta chain) emerged from a study of cytomegalovirus exposure and HLA in healthy donors. At the time of sampling, donors were nominally healthy, though unrecorded immune exposures were likely. Use of 60 Vbeta and 13 Jbeta primers characterized the PCR. Measured with immunoSEQ multiplex PCR; TCRdb has only the in-frame clones, and not every one. The sample consists of 150,000 to 200,000 clones, around 81% of them appearing once. About this clone itself: The antigen remains undetermined.

Whole-study results and caveats: Analysis performed later found 16,000 or so TCR beta sequences associated with HLA alleles at 0.05 false discovery rate.

The CDR3 runs to 15 residues. Germline values: CDR1 LNHDA, CDR2 SQIVND (reference sequence). J was trimmed by 6 bases and V by 4 bases; bases with no gene match: 9. The chain is built from TRBV19 and TRBJ2-1; 7 bases map to TRBD2. The sample consisted of PBMCs. The TCR sequence derives from a man aged 18 to 29 in good health and CMV-seronegative. DNA of the CDR3: TGTGCCAGTAGTAGGACTGGCGGGAGACCCAATGAGCAGTTCTTC. Protein sequence: CASSRTGGRPNEQFF. Complete variable domain (other parts from reference TRBV19 and TRBJ2-1): DGGITQSPKYLFRKEGQNVTLSCEQNLNHDAMYWYRQDPGQGLRLIYYSQIVNDFQKGDIAEGYSVSREKKESFPLTVTSAQKNPTAFYLCASSRTGGRPNEQFFGPGTRLTVL.